The rows below give T cell receptor beta chains drawn from one sample of a study of blood T cells in healthy people across ages. TCRdb re-derived calls from the 5' RACE reads in MiXCR, one entry per CDR3 protein. The data hold more than 600,000 distinct CDR3 sequences, with roughly 25% observed a single time. These data are also associated with another study on T cells of mothers and their children.

Sequencing input: blood. The receptor set was obtained from a boy younger than 18 in good health. CDR3s include the opening cysteine and the closing phenylalanine or tryptophan. Fields, in order: D gene, V gene, J gene, clone size, CDR3 protein, CDR3 DNA. A D gene is named only where the DNA matches it firmly. Not all rows give a size; the values are once, few, many and, for expanded clones, a class.

>TRBD1|TRBV20-1|TRBJ1-5|NA
CSARDLAGQDSQPQHF
TGCAGTGCTAGAGATCTTGCGGGACAGGACAGTCAGCCCCAGCATTTT
>NA|TRBV28|TRBJ1-6|NA
CASSLAGTNSPLHF
TGTGCCAGCAGTTTGGCCGGAACGAATTCACCCCTCCACTTT
>NA|TRBV11-3|TRBJ2-7|NA
CASSPWGGNRETYEQYF
TGTGCCAGCAGCCCGTGGGGAGGCAACAGGGAGACCTACGAGCAGTACTTC
>TRBD2|TRBV6-1|TRBJ2-5|few
CASFRGRAVETQYF
TGTGCCAGCTTCCGCGGGAGGGCCGTGGAGACCCAGTACTTC
>NA|TRBV29-1|TRBJ1-1|NA
CSVGWGEGEAFF
TGCAGCGTTGGTTGGGGGGAGGGTGAAGCTTTCTTT
>NA|TRBV19|TRBJ1-1|NA
CASSTLDTANTEAFF
TGTGCCAGTAGTACCCTGGACACAGCCAACACTGAAGCTTTCTTT
>NA|TRBV20-1|TRBJ2-7|NA
CSAKGAVNYEQYF
TGCAGTGCCAAAGGGGCAGTCAACTACGAGCAGTACTTC
>NA|TRBV29-1|TRBJ2-7|NA
CSVSYSDDLEQYF
TGCAGCGTTTCGTATTCGGACGACCTCGAGCAGTACTTC
>NA|TRBV3-1|TRBJ2-1|NA
CASRLGQGREQFF
TGTGCCAGCAGGCTAGGGCAGGGAAGAGAGCAGTTCTTC
>NA|TRBV9|TRBJ2-7|few
CASSVAGTSSYEQYF
TGTGCCAGCAGCGTAGCGGGGACATCATCCTACGAGCAGTACTTC
>NA|TRBV27|TRBJ2-2|few
CASSLEVAFGELFF
TGTGCCAGCAGTTTAGAGGTAGCTTTCGGGGAGCTGTTTTTT
>NA|TRBV13|TRBJ2-1|once
CASSLGAGPRYNEQFF
TGTGCCAGCAGCTTGGGGGCAGGGCCGCGCTACAATGAGCAGTTCTTC
>TRBD2|TRBV7-3|TRBJ2-1|many
CASSLTGLAGNEQFF
TGTGCCAGCAGCTTAACGGGACTAGCGGGTAATGAGCAGTTCTTC
>NA|TRBV14|TRBJ2-1|few
CASSLTRGGRFNEQFF
TGTGCCAGCAGCCTCACGCGTGGGGGGCGGTTCAATGAGCAGTTCTTC
>TRBD1|TRBV27|TRBJ2-3|NA
CASSRQGPTSTDTQYF
TGTGCCAGCAGTAGACAGGGACCCACTAGCACAGATACGCAGTATTTT
>NA|TRBV11-2|TRBJ1-4|NA
CAGSLYVEKNTEAFFGQGPKLFF
NA
>NA|TRBV24-1|TRBJ1-1|few
CATSGVSDGYTEAFF
TGTGCCACCAGTGGCGTTTCGGACGGCTACACTGAAGCTTTCTTT
>NA|TRBV7-9|TRBJ2-5|NA
CASSLGATDQETQYF
TGTGCCAGCAGCTTAGGGGCAACCGATCAAGAGACCCAGTACTTC
>NA|TRBV24-1|TRBJ2-5|NA
CATSDRTGQETQYF
TGTGCCACCAGTGATCGTACAGGGCAAGAGACCCAGTACTTC
>NA|TRBV15|TRBJ2-7|NA
CATSRVLGRKDYEQYF
TGTGCCACCAGCAGAGTCCTGGGCAGGAAAGACTACGAGCAGTACTTC
>TRBD1|TRBV5-1|TRBJ2-5|NA
CASSFLQGAGETQYF
TGCGCCAGCAGCTTTTTACAGGGGGCTGGAGAGACCCAGTACTTC
>NA|TRBV7-2|TRBJ2-5|NA
CASSRAILQTYQETQYF
TGTGCCAGCAGCCGCGCTATATTACAAACTTATCAAGAGACCCAGTACTTC
>NA|TRBV6-2/TRBV6-3|TRBJ2-2|NA
CASSSRGVGQRGGELFF
TGTGCCAGCAGTTCCCGCGGAGTAGGACAGAGGGGCGGGGAGCTGTTTTTT
>NA|TRBV28|TRBJ2-1|NA
CASSGSTSYNEQFF
TGTGCCAGCAGCGGGAGTACCTCCTACAATGAGCAGTTCTTC
>NA|TRBV3-1|TRBJ1-1|NA
CASSQVGISAFF
TGTGCCAGCAGCCAAGTAGGGATCAGCGCTTTCTTT
>TRBD1|TRBV10-3|TRBJ2-1|many
CAISESLQGAREQFF
TGTGCCATCAGTGAGTCACTGCAGGGGGCTCGAGAGCAGTTCTTC
>NA|TRBV27|TRBJ2-7|NA
CASSLLYKPYEQYF
TGTGCCAGCAGTTTATTATATAAGCCCTACGAGCAGTACTTC
>TRBD2|TRBV7-2|TRBJ2-1|NA
CASSLTSGGGYSYNEQFF
TGTGCCAGCAGCTTAACTAGCGGGGGGGGTTACTCCTACAATGAGCAGTTCTTC
>NA|TRBV29-1|TRBJ1-1|NA
CSVQGLTEAFF
TGCAGCGTCCAAGGGTTGACTGAAGCTTTCTTT
>NA|TRBV7-9|TRBJ1-2|NA
CASSLRDQELFYGYTF
TGTGCCAGCAGCCTGAGGGACCAGGAGCTGTTCTATGGCTACACCTTC
>NA|TRBV20-1|TRBJ2-1|NA
CSAGQGILNEQFF
TGCAGTGCGGGCCAGGGTATATTGAATGAGCAGTTCTTC
>NA|TRBV18|TRBJ2-1|NA
CASSEGLADEQFF
TGTGCCAGCTCCGAGGGACTTGCGGATGAGCAGTTCTTC
>TRBD2|TRBV4-2|TRBJ2-1|few
CASSQSRTGGGYNEQFF
TGTGCCAGCAGCCAATCCCGAACGGGGGGTGGTTACAATGAGCAGTTCTTC
>TRBD2|TRBV7-2|TRBJ2-2|NA
CASSLQSGSAAGELFF
TGTGCCAGCAGCCTACAAAGCGGGAGCGCAGCCGGGGAGCTGTTTTTT
>TRBD2|TRBV6-1|TRBJ2-3|few
CATDTSGGVADTQYF
TGTGCCACCGACACTAGCGGGGGAGTCGCAGATACGCAGTATTTT
>NA|TRBV10-3|TRBJ1-1|NA
CAISERPGTEAFF
TGTGCCATCAGTGAACGGCCGGGGACTGAAGCTTTCTTT
>NA|TRBV11-1|TRBJ2-1|NA
CASSTAKGGNEQFF
TGTGCCAGCAGTACGGCGAAGGGGGGCAATGAGCAGTTCTTC
>TRBD2|TRBV5-1|TRBJ2-1|many
CASSEGLAGVHEQFF
TGCGCCAGCAGCGAGGGACTAGCGGGAGTCCATGAGCAGTTCTTC
>TRBD2|TRBV7-3|TRBJ2-3|NA
CASSHGLAGGPLLDTQYF
TGTGCCAGCAGCCACGGACTAGCGGGAGGCCCACTTTTGGATACGCAGTATTTT
>NA|TRBV15|TRBJ2-5|few
CATSSRGKETQYF
TGTGCCACCAGCAGCCGGGGGAAAGAGACCCAGTACTTC
>NA|TRBV6-1|TRBJ1-2|few
CASAPSGGPRANYGYTF
TGTGCCAGCGCCCCATCCGGTGGACCTAGGGCCAACTATGGCTACACCTTC
>NA|TRBV5-1|TRBJ2-7|few
CASSFGLSEPYEQYF
TGCGCCAGCAGCTTCGGCCTATCAGAGCCCTACGAGCAGTACTTC
>NA|TRBV19|TRBJ2-1|many
CASSYGGSYNEQFF
TGTGCCAGTAGTTATGGAGGATCCTACAATGAGCAGTTCTTC
>TRBD2|TRBV5-5|TRBJ2-3|NA
CASSLTTSGINTDTQYF
TGTGCCAGCAGCTTGACGACTAGCGGGATTAACACAGATACGCAGTATTTT
>TRBD2|TRBV29-1|TRBJ2-7|NA
CSVEGLANNPYEQYF
TGCAGCGTTGAGGGACTAGCTAATAACCCCTACGAGCAGTACTTC
>NA|TRBV7-9|TRBJ1-4|few
CASSLAPLVARNEKLFF
TGTGCCAGCAGCTTAGCGCCTCTCGTGGCCCGTAATGAAAAACTGTTTTTT
>NA|TRBV6-5|TRBJ2-2|few
CASSYASNTGELFF
TGTGCCAGCAGTTACGCCTCGAACACCGGGGAGCTGTTTTTT
>TRBD1|TRBV7-2|TRBJ1-4|few
CASSLIRTGFYEKLFF
TGTGCCAGCAGCCTTATAAGGACAGGGTTTTATGAAAAACTGTTTTTT
>NA|TRBV28|TRBJ1-2|NA
CASSFFGEGAGGYTF
TGTGCCAGCAGTTTCTTTGGAGAAGGGGCAGGTGGCTACACCTTC
>NA|TRBV11-3|TRBJ2-1|NA
CASSPRPPNEQFF
TGTGCCAGCAGCCCACGACCTCCCAATGAGCAGTTCTTC
>TRBD1|TRBV12-3/TRBV12-4|TRBJ1-2|few
CASSFGQVEGYTF
TGTGCCAGCAGTTTTGGACAGGTGGAAGGCTACACCTTC
>NA|TRBV15|TRBJ1-4|few
CATSRVGFGGEKLFF
TGTGCCACCAGCAGAGTAGGATTCGGTGGCGAAAAACTGTTTTTT